Following are 12 T cell receptor beta chains from one sample sequenced in a study of blood T cells in healthy people across ages. Then a second PCR, running about 7 to 11 cycles, was carried out with a sample-barcoded 5' primer and a J-beta primer mix. TCRdb reanalysed the 5' RACE reads using MiXCR and keeps one entry per CDR3 protein. Among just over 1 million distinct CDR3 sequences listed, more than 35% were seen once. Material: blood. The origin of the receptors is a woman aged 55 to 70 in good health.

V usage is TRBV20-1 and J usage is TRBJ2-7; D is perhaps TRBD1 (6 bases). V was pared by 3 bases and J by 7 bases, with 16 bases between. CDR1 is DFQATT, CDR2 SNEGSKA, per germline (reference sequence). The CDR3 has 13 amino acids. CDR3 residues: CSASHQGKGEQYF. CDR3 nucleotide sequence: TGCAGTGCTAGCCACCAGGGGAAAGGGGAGCAGTACTTC.

This clonotype was observed a few times. The chain joins TRBV20-1 to TRBJ2-1; tentatively, D is TRBD2 (5 bases). This CDR3 is built from 15 residues. Between the trimmed V and J ends, which lost 0 bases and 7 bases, there was a span of 16 bases. The V gene's germline CDR1 is DFQATT and CDR2 SNEGSKA (reference sequence). CDR3 protein: CSARDLRSGGNEQFF. The CDR3 DNA reads TGCAGTGCTAGAGATTTGAGATCGGGCGGGAATGAGCAGTTCTTC.

The V gene is TRBV25-1, the J gene TRBJ2-5; the D gene could be TRBD1 or TRBD2 (5 bases each). Gene TRBJ2-7 matches the end of the DNA better, so the J call may be wrong. There are 15 residues in the CDR3. From germline, CDR1 is MGHDK and CDR2 SYGVNS. CDR3 protein: CASTPPGNVGGEQYF. CDR3 nucleotides: TGTGCCAGCACTCCCCCAGGGAACGTCGGAGGCGAGCAGTACTTC.

The V gene is TRBV12-3 or TRBV12-4, the J gene TRBJ2-1; 8 positions agree with TRBD1. Germline trimming cut 6 bases from V and 1 base from J; bases unmatched to any gene: 5. The CDR3 is made up of 15 amino acids. For the CDR3, the DNA is TGTGCCAGCAGGCCAGGGGGCCCGTCCTACAATGAGCAGTTCTTC. It yields the protein CASRPGGPSYNEQFF.

This clonotype was seen only a few times. Given a much more abundant clone one base away, this may be a read error. The chain recombines TRBV6-5 with TRBJ2-3; D is unclear. The CDR3 has 16 residues. Germline V lookup: CDR1 MNHEY, CDR2 SVGAGI. Trimming took 2 bases from V and 2 from J, leaving 14 bases between them. The CDR3 here is CASSYGADPDTDTQYF. The CDR3 DNA follows: TGTGCCAGCAGTTACGGTGCGGACCCAGACACAGATACGCAGTATTTT.

This clonotype occurred many times. The chain recombines TRBV27 with TRBJ2-1, with D tentatively TRBD1 or TRBD2 (6 bases each). This CDR3 region has 15 residues. The V gene's germline CDR1 is MNHEY and CDR2 SMNVEV (reference sequence). Trimming took 7 bases from V and 3 from J, leaving 16 bases between them. This chain's CDR3 is CASTMGASDYNEQFF. The CDR3 DNA follows: TGTGCCAGCACGATGGGGGCTAGCGACTACAATGAGCAGTTCTTC.

This chain connects TRBV5-6 to TRBJ2-1; weak D call: TRBD2 (5 bases). The end of the DNA aligns better with TRBJ2-7, so the J call may be wrong. Germline CDR1 and CDR2: SGHDT and YYEEEE. The CDR3 covers 14 residues. CDR3 coding DNA: TGTGCCAGCAGCTTGCCGGCTAGCTACAATGAGCAGTACTTC. Translating gives CASSLPASYNEQYF.

This clonotype was detected only a few times. The chain employs TRBV9 and TRBJ2-7; D might be TRBD2 (5 bases). This CDR3 comprises 14 residues. V was shortened by 2 bases and J by 7 bases, with 16 bases between the two germline ends. Germline V gene lookup returns CDR1 SGDLS and CDR2 YYNGEE. The CDR3 region is CASSVKAREGEQYF. DNA of the CDR3: TGTGCCAGCAGCGTTAAGGCCCGGGAAGGGGAGCAGTACTTC.

The V and J genes are TRBV20-1 and TRBJ2-3, with D unclear. The germline V gene has CDR1 DFQATT and CDR2 SNEGSKA (reference sequence). This CDR3 has 12 residues. V shed 0 bases and J shed 4 bases, with 5 bases lying between them. The CDR3 region is CSARDQSDTQYF. The CDR3 DNA sequence: TGCAGTGCTAGAGATCAATCAGATACGCAGTATTTT.

The chain combines TRBV9 with TRBJ2-1; 16 nucleotides align to TRBD2. Looked up from germline, CDR1 is SGDLS and CDR2 is YYNGEE. The ends lost 4 bases at V and 9 bases at J; junction bases unmatched: 7. This CDR3 region has 16 residues. The DNA of the CDR3 is TGTGCCAGCAGCCCCCAGGGACTAGCGGGAGGGCGTGAGCAGTTCTTC. Translated, it gives CASSPQGLAGGREQFF. The full variable domain, its missing parts supplied by reference TRBV9 and TRBJ2-1, is DSGVTQTPKHLITATGQRVTLRCSPRSGDLSVYWYQQSLDQGLQFLIQYYNGEERAKGNILERFSAQQFPDLHSELNLSSLELGDSALYFCASSPQGLAGGREQFFGPGTRLTVL.

This chain joins TRBV7-2 and TRBJ2-4, with TRBD1 matching 8 bases. CDR1 and CDR2 (germline): SGHTA, FQGNSA. This CDR3 comprises 13 residues. Trimming at V came to 8 bases and at J to 13 bases, leaving 13 bases not matched to a gene. The DNA for the CDR3 is TGTACCAGCGGCTGGACAGGGCCCCTGGAGCAGTACTTC. It encodes CTSGWTGPLEQYF.

V and J are TRBV12-3 or TRBV12-4 and TRBJ2-7; the D gene is possibly TRBD1 (5 bases). CDR3 length equals 13 residues. V lost 2 bases, J lost 5 bases, and 10 bases lay in between. The CDR3, as DNA: TGTGCCAGCAGTTTATTTCAGGGCGACGAGCAGTACTTC. It is translated as CASSLFQGDEQYF.